Listed below are T cell receptor beta chains from one sample, sequenced in a study of identical twins. MiXCR, applied by TCRdb to the 5' RACE reads, yields one record per CDR3 protein. The table records a few hundred thousand distinct CDR3 sequences, roughly 15% of them present only once. These same records also appear under a second study, on yellow fever vaccine responses in identical twins.

Sequencing input: CD4+ T cells sorted from blood. The receptors originated from a woman under 30 in good health. CDR3s include the opening cysteine and the closing phenylalanine or tryptophan. The order of the fields is clone size, J gene, D gene, V gene, CDR3 length, CDR3 protein, CDR3 DNA. A D gene is named only where the DNA matches it firmly. For some rows the clone size is stated as once, few or many, or as a class when expanded; others skip it.

once	TRBJ2-5	TRBD2	TRBV12-3/TRBV12-4	18	CASSSHPGLAGGSLTQYF	TGTGCCAGCAGTTCGCACCCGGGACTAGCGGGGGGCTCCCTCACCCAGTACTTC
.	TRBJ2-1	TRBD2	TRBV12-3/TRBV12-4	14	CASRRSGTYNEQFF	TGTGCCAGCAGACGAAGCGGGACTTACAATGAGCAGTTCTTC
few	TRBJ1-3	.	TRBV10-3	14	CAVGNASSGNTIYF	TGTGCCGTTGGGAACGCATCCTCTGGAAACACCATATATTTT
.	TRBJ2-1	.	TRBV7-2	16	CASSLGDIRAYNEQFF	TGTGCCAGCAGCTTAGGGGACATTAGAGCCTACAATGAGCAGTTCTTC
.	TRBJ2-1	.	TRBV18	13	CASSPRDRPEQFF	TGTGCCAGCTCACCGAGAGACAGACCAGAGCAGTTCTTC
few	TRBJ2-2	.	TRBV6-2/TRBV6-3	14	CASSSRTSTGELFF	TGTGCCAGCAGTTCCAGGACCTCTACCGGGGAGCTGTTTTTT
few	TRBJ2-3	.	TRBV20-1	14	CSARSGGGTDTQYF	TGCAGTGCTAGGAGTGGGGGCGGAACAGATACGCAGTATTTT
few	TRBJ1-4	.	TRBV7-9	11	CASSPVEKLFF	TGTGCCAGCAGCCCTGTGGAAAAACTGTTTTTT
.	TRBJ2-2	.	TRBV14	17	CASSQDIRQGTSGELFF	TGTGCCAGCAGCCAAGATATCCGGCAGGGGACCTCCGGGGAGCTGTTTTTT
few	TRBJ2-1	.	TRBV18	12	CASSPPSGQGFF	TGTGCCAGCTCACCACCGAGCGGTCAAGGGTTCTTC
.	TRBJ2-4	TRBD2	TRBV28	16	CASSFIRGVAKNIQYF	TGTGCCAGCAGTTTCATTCGGGGGGTAGCCAAAAACATTCAGTACTTC
.	TRBJ2-7	TRBD1	TRBV7-9	15	CASSFGGQGASEQYF	TGTGCCAGCAGCTTCGGGGGACAGGGGGCGTCCGAGCAGTACTTC
many	TRBJ2-5	.	TRBV7-2	12	CASSFYQETQYF	TGTGCCAGCAGCTTCTACCAAGAGACCCAGTACTTC
.	TRBJ2-6	.	TRBV24-1	16	CATSDSSLSGANVLTF	TGTGCCACCAGTGATTCCTCCCTCTCTGGGGCCAACGTCCTGACTTTC
.	TRBJ1-1	.	TRBV6-1	15	CASSPKTGGSTEAFF	TGTGCCAGCAGTCCTAAGACGGGCGGGTCCACTGAAGCTTTCTTT
few	TRBJ2-1	.	TRBV19	13	CASSNLQGYEQFF	TGTGCCAGTAGTAACTTACAGGGCTACGAGCAGTTCTTC
few	TRBJ2-5	TRBD2	TRBV6-1	17	CASRIPGTSGGAETQYF	TGTGCCAGCAGGATCCCCGGGACTAGCGGGGGAGCGGAGACCCAGTACTTC
once	TRBJ2-3	.	TRBV5-1	14	CASSLYGSTDTQYF	TGCGCCAGCAGCTTGTATGGGAGCACAGATACGCAGTATTTT
few	TRBJ1-2	TRBD1	TRBV6-5	16	CASSHRGDFANYGYTF	TGTGCCAGCAGTCACAGGGGGGACTTTGCTAACTATGGCTACACCTTC
few	TRBJ2-3	TRBD2	TRBV5-1	16	CASSLQRGALPDTQYF	TGCGCCAGCAGCCTACAGCGGGGGGCCCTTCCGGATACGCAGTATTTT
few	TRBJ2-2	TRBD2	TRBV6-2/TRBV6-3	12	CASRQLARELFF	TGTGCCAGCAGACAACTAGCGCGGGAGCTGTTTTTT
.	TRBJ2-5	.	TRBV7-8	15	CASSSGPSFAETQYF	TGTGCCAGCAGCTCCGGGCCCTCGTTCGCGGAGACCCAGTACTTC
.	TRBJ2-5	.	TRBV7-3	13	CASSYTGMETQYF	TGTGCCAGCAGCTACACAGGGATGGAGACCCAGTACTTC
few	TRBJ2-5	.	TRBV5-1	13	CASSPLSRETQYF	TGCGCCAGTAGCCCTTTAAGCCGGGAGACCCAGTACTTC
.	TRBJ2-7	.	TRBV6-5	12	CASNSREDEQYF	TGTGCCAGCAATTCAAGGGAAGACGAGCAGTACTTC
few	TRBJ2-5	.	TRBV5-1	16	CASSLVRGGVEETQYF	TGCGCCAGCAGCTTGGTTCGGGGCGGGGTTGAAGAGACCCAGTACTTC
.	TRBJ2-2	.	TRBV7-2	14	CASSPITYTGELFF	TGTGCCAGCAGCCCCATCACTTACACCGGGGAGCTGTTTTTT
.	TRBJ2-2	.	TRBV12-3/TRBV12-4	15	CASSGTGRGTGELFF	TGTGCCAGCAGTGGGACCGGGCGGGGCACCGGGGAGCTGTTTTTT
.	TRBJ2-2	.	TRBV29-1	14	CSVGTGGGTGELFF	TGCAGCGTTGGGACCGGAGGTGGCACCGGGGAGCTGTTTTTT
.	TRBJ2-6	.	TRBV12-3/TRBV12-4	18	CASSLRSGAGSGANVLTF	TGTGCCAGCAGTTTAAGGTCAGGGGCGGGGAGTGGGGCCAACGTCCTGACTTTC
.	TRBJ2-1	.	TRBV12-3/TRBV12-4	12	CASSSGLYEQFF	TGTGCCAGCAGTTCGGGATTGTATGAGCAGTTCTTC
.	TRBJ2-7	TRBD1	TRBV7-9	14	CASSFGQGPYEQYF	TGTGCCAGCAGCTTCGGACAGGGCCCCTACGAGCAGTACTTC